The TCR beta chain under discussion was sequenced for a study of T cells in Graves' hyperthyroidism and ophthalmopathy. This clonotype was seen many times. The target antigen is unknown. Germline loops: CDR1 MGHDK, CDR2 SYGVNS. The V end was cut by 3 bases, the J end by 2 bases, with 13 bases between. The CDR3 loop spans 15 amino acids. The CDR3 regions of TCR beta were amplified from RNA transcripts. The primer set for the first-round RT-PCR of the TCR CDR3 was HTBI. Each CDR3 protein gets one entry after TCRdb re-called the multiplex PCR reads with MiXCR. Of about 840,000 distinct CDR3 sequences in the sample, 35% to 45% were seen once. Regarding the study as a whole: Separation of ophthalmopathy from stable hyperthyroidism was achieved by a 13 V-J model.

The clonotype originates from a man aged 18 to 30 with Graves' hyperthyroidism. J is TRBJ1-2 and V is TRBV25-1, with a possible D match to TRBD1 (5 bases). The specimen sequenced was blood. CDR3 sequence: CASSDGGRANYGYTF. CDR3 sequence (DNA): TGTGCCAGCAGTGATGGAGGCAGGGCCAACTATGGCTACACCTTC.